This entry describes one T cell receptor beta chain. This sample stems from a study of cytomegalovirus exposure and HLA in healthy donors. Turning to the study itself: An earlier analysis identified 117 million unique TCR beta sequences in about 179 million T cells.

Healthy donors of bone marrow made up the group. Trimming cost V 5 bases and J 3 bases; bases outside gene matches: 4. Germline assignment: CDR1 MDHEN and CDR2 SYDVKM. The CDR3 is 15 amino acids. In the PCR, 60 Vbeta and 13 Jbeta primers were used. The data were produced by immunoSEQ multiplex PCR, yet TCRdb's version contains in-frame clones alone and is incomplete. The sample has roughly 120,000 clones, 80% seen once. Sequenced sample: PBMCs. This sequence was found in a female donor in good health and CMV-seropositive. This rearrangement joins TRBV28 to TRBJ2-6; 7 bases are a match to TRBD1. In DNA form, the CDR3 reads TGTGCCAGCAGTGAGACAGGGTTTGGGGCCAACGTCCTGACTTTC. Translation: CASSETGFGANVLTF.